This TCR beta chain stems from a study of patients and donors after allogeneic stem cell transplantation. The sample holds a few counts of this clonotype. TCRdb called the RT-PCR reads again in MiXCR, with one record for every CDR3 protein. Of more than 850,000 distinct CDR3 sequences listed, roughly 18% are singletons. V was clipped by 5 bases and J by 3 bases; unmatched bases: 3. The CDR3 is made up of 12 amino acids. The germline V gene has CDR1 DFQATT and CDR2 SNEGSKA (reference sequence). V is TRBV20-1 and J is TRBJ2-5; TRBD2 aligns across 7 bases. The receptor was isolated from a human donor who was either an allogeneic HSCT recipient or a stem cell or donor lymphocyte infusion donor (not recorded which). It is not recorded whose cells these are; they may come from a transplant donor. Source material: blood, either unsorted or a sorted T cell fraction (not recorded which). CDR3 region: CSAESGKETQYF. The CDR3 DNA is TGCAGTGCTGAAAGCGGGAAAGAGACCCAGTACTTC.